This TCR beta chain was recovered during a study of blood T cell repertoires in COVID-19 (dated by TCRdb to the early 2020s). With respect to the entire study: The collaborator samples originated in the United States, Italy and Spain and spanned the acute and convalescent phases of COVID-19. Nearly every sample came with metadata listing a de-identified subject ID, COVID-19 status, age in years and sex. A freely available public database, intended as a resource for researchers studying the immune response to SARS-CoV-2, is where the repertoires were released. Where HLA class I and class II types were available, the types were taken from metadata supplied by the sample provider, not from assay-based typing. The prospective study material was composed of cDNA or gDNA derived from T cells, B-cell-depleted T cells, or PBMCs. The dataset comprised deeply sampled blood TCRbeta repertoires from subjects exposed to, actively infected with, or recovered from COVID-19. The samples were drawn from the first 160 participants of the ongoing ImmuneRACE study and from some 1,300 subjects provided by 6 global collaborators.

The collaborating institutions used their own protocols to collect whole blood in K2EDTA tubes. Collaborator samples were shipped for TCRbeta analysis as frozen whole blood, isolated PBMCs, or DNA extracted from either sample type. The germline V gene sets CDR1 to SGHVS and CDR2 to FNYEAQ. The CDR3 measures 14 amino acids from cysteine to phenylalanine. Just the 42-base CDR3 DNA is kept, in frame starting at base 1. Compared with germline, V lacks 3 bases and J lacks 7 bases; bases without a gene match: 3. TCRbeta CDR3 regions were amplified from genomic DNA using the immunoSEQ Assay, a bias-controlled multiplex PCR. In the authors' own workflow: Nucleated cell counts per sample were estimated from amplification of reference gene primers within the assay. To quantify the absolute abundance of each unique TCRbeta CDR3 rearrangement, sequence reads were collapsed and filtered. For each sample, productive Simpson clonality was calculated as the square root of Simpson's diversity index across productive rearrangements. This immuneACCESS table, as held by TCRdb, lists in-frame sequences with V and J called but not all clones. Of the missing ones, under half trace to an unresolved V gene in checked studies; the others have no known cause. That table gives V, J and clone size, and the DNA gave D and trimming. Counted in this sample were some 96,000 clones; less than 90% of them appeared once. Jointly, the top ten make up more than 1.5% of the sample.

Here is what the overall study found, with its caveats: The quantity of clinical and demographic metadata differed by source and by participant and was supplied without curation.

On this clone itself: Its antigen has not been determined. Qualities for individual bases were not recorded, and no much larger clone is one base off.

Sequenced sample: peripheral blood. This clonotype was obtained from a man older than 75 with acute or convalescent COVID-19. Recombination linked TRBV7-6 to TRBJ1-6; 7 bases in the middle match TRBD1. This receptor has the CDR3 CASSLGQPNSPLHF. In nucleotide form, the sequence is TGTGCCAGCAGCTTGGGACAGCCCAATTCACCCCTCCACTTT.